These 15 T cell receptor beta chains were sequenced from one sample in a study of blood T cell repertoires in COVID-19 (dated by TCRdb to 2020 to 2021). Libraries were constructed by the immunoSEQ multiplex PCR assay. TCRdb mirrors the immuneACCESS table, restricted to in-frame sequences. Some clones are absent from its copies; in checked studies, under half trace to an unresolved V gene, and the reason for the others is unknown. For this sample the table gives 350,000 to 550,000 clones, of which 75% to 90% were detected only once. Approximately 1.2% of the sample belongs to the ten largest clones. Sequencing input: PBMCs or T cells enriched from blood (not recorded which). The origin of the receptors is a man under 40 who had recovered from COVID-19.

This clone has a single count. The rearrangement uses TRBV10-3 and TRBJ1-3; D perhaps matches TRBD1 (5 bases). CDR1 is ENHRY and CDR2 is SYGVKD in the germline V gene. Trimming shortened V by 3 bases and J by 2 bases, and 5 bases separated the two germline ends. The CDR3 totals 13 residues. The chain's CDR3 is CAISEGAGNTIYF. CDR3 coding DNA: TGTGCCATCAGTGAAGGGGCTGGAAACACCATATATTTT.

The V gene is TRBV3-1 (or the pseudogene TRBV3-2), the J gene TRBJ2-1; TRBD2 matches at 11 bases. CDR3 length: 16 residues. With 2 bases clipped from V and 8 bases from J, the junction kept 8 bases outside the gene matches. Germline values: CDR1 LGHDT, CDR2 YNNKEL (reference sequence). The CDR3 region is CASSQTEGLAGYEQFF. CDR3 in DNA: TGTGCCAGCAGCCAAACCGAAGGACTAGCGGGTTATGAGCAGTTCTTC.

V gene TRBV13 combines with J gene TRBJ2-1, with 11 nucleotides matching TRBD2. Trimming at V came to 5 bases and at J to 8 bases, leaving 8 bases not matched to a gene. Looked up from germline, CDR1 is PRHDT and CDR2 is FYEKMQ (reference sequence). This CDR3 is built from 15 residues. The CDR3 protein is CASSAWTSGLDEQFF. The CDR3 nucleotides are TGTGCCAGCAGCGCTTGGACTAGCGGGTTAGATGAGCAGTTCTTC.

The sample holds one count of this clone. The J gene is TRBJ2-7, the V gene TRBV7-8; 7 bases are shared with TRBD2. This CDR3 is 15 amino acids long. Germline loops: CDR1 SGHVS, CDR2 FQNEAQ. Trimming took 3 bases from V and 2 from J; bases not matched to a gene: 7. The CDR3 bases are TGTGCCAGCAGCTTGGCACAGCGGGGCACCTACGAGCAGTACTTC. It is translated as CASSLAQRGTYEQYF.

J is TRBJ1-2 and V is TRBV12-3 or TRBV12-4; D is ambiguous. CDR3 size: 12 residues. V lost 8 bases, J lost 5 bases, and 12 bases lay in between. The CDR3 sequence is CASAYPGYGYTF. The CDR3, as DNA: TGTGCCAGCGCATATCCCGGGTATGGCTACACCTTC.

This chain joins TRBV3-1 (or the pseudogene TRBV3-2) and TRBJ1-2; a possible D gene is TRBD1 (5 bases). This CDR3 spans 15 amino acids. V was trimmed by 3 bases and J by 1 base, leaving 12 bases between them. Germline lookup yields CDR1 LGHDT and CDR2 YNNKEL (reference sequence). The CDR3 loop reads CASSHGTTGNYGYTF. The CDR3 DNA follows: TGTGCCAGCAGCCACGGGACTACGGGTAACTATGGCTACACCTTC.

The chain employs TRBV28 and TRBJ1-1; D may be TRBD1 (6 bases). This CDR3 region has 15 residues. V was clipped by 0 bases and J by 0 bases, with 8 bases between them. Germline V gene sequence: CDR1 MDHEN, CDR2 SYDVKM. The CDR3 DNA sequence: TGTGCCAGCAGTTTATGGGACAGCGTGAACACTGAAGCTTTCTTT. Encoded protein: CASSLWDSVNTEAFF.

With respect to this clone: Other DNA sequences of this sample code for an identical CDR3. The chain carries TRBV6-5 and TRBJ1-2; 8 bases match TRBD1. Germline CDR1 and CDR2: MNHEY and SVGAGI. Germline trimming cut 5 bases from V and 7 bases from J; bases unmatched to any gene: 6. The CDR3 spans 13 residues. The CDR3 DNA sequence: TGTGCCAGCAGTCCTGGGACAGGTGGTGGCTACACCTTC. Residues: CASSPGTGGGYTF.

The gene calls are TRBV6-1 and TRBJ2-7; possibly TRBD2 for D (5 bases). The CDR3 is made up of 12 amino acids. With 1 base removed from V and 12 bases from J, the gap between germline ends came to 13 bases. CDR1 is MNHNS and CDR2 is SASEGT in the germline V gene. The CDR3 coding sequence is TGTGCCAGCAGTGAAGAAACGGGAAGGAGGTACTTC. Its protein is CASSEETGRRYF.

The J gene is TRBJ1-5, the V gene TRBV19, with 10 nucleotides matching TRBD1. Germline loops: CDR1 LNHDA, CDR2 SQIVND (reference sequence). V lost 5 bases, J lost 6 bases, and 10 bases stayed unmatched. The CDR3 consists of 16 residues. The CDR3 here is CASSPSGTGAGQPQHF. Written as DNA, the CDR3 is TGTGCCAGTAGTCCCTCCGGGACAGGGGCGGGTCAGCCCCAGCATTTT.

The V and J genes are TRBV19 and TRBJ2-7; 10 bases agree with TRBD1. In germline, CDR1 is LNHDA, CDR2 SQIVND (reference sequence). The CDR3 is 18 residues long. V lost 4 bases, J lost 3 bases, and 15 bases stayed unmatched. This CDR3 reads CASSTRRTGGRGGYEQYF. CDR3 coding DNA: TGTGCCAGTAGTACCCGGAGGACAGGGGGGAGAGGTGGCTACGAGCAGTACTTC. Full variable domain (missing parts from reference TRBV19 and TRBJ2-7): DGGITQSPKYLFRKEGQNVTLSCEQNLNHDAMYWYRQDPGQGLRLIYYSQIVNDFQKGDIAEGYSVSREKKESFPLTVTSAQKNPTAFYLCASSTRRTGGRGGYEQYFGPGTRLTVT.

The genes are TRBV6-5 and TRBJ1-2, with 8 bases aligning to TRBD1. V trimming: 5 bases; J trimming: 4 bases; junction bases outside the gene matches: 9. Germline loops: CDR1 MNHEY, CDR2 SVGAGI. This CDR3 spans 15 amino acids. The DNA of the CDR3 is TGTGCCAGCAGTCAGCAACAGGGGGAGGTCTATGGCTACACCTTC. Translation: CASSQQQGEVYGYTF.

This clone was seen once. This chain uses TRBV21-1 with TRBJ1-1. TRBV21-1 is given as a pseudogene. This CDR3 has 12 amino acids. CDR3 coding DNA: TGTGCCAGCAACGGGGGGGACACTGAAGCTTTCTTT. This sequence encodes CASNGGDTEAFF.

The rearrangement uses TRBV10-2 and TRBJ2-2; D may be TRBD2 (6 bases). V was shortened by 4 bases and J by 2 bases, with 11 bases between the two germline ends. Germline V gene sequence: CDR1 WSHSY, CDR2 SAAADI. The length of the CDR3 is 15 residues. CDR3 amino acids: CASSAQGGNTGELFF. CDR3 sequence (DNA): TGCGCCAGCAGTGCCCAGGGAGGTAACACCGGGGAGCTGTTTTTT.

This clone was seen only once. J is TRBJ1-1 and V is TRBV4-2; D remains ambiguous. The CDR3 covers 13 residues. The germline V and J ends were trimmed by 4 bases and 5 bases, with 11 bases remaining between them. Germline CDR1 and CDR2: LGHNA and YNFKEQ. CDR3 coding DNA: TGTGCCAGCAGCCCGGCCCCAGGAACTGAAGCTTTCTTT. Amino acid sequence: CASSPAPGTEAFF.